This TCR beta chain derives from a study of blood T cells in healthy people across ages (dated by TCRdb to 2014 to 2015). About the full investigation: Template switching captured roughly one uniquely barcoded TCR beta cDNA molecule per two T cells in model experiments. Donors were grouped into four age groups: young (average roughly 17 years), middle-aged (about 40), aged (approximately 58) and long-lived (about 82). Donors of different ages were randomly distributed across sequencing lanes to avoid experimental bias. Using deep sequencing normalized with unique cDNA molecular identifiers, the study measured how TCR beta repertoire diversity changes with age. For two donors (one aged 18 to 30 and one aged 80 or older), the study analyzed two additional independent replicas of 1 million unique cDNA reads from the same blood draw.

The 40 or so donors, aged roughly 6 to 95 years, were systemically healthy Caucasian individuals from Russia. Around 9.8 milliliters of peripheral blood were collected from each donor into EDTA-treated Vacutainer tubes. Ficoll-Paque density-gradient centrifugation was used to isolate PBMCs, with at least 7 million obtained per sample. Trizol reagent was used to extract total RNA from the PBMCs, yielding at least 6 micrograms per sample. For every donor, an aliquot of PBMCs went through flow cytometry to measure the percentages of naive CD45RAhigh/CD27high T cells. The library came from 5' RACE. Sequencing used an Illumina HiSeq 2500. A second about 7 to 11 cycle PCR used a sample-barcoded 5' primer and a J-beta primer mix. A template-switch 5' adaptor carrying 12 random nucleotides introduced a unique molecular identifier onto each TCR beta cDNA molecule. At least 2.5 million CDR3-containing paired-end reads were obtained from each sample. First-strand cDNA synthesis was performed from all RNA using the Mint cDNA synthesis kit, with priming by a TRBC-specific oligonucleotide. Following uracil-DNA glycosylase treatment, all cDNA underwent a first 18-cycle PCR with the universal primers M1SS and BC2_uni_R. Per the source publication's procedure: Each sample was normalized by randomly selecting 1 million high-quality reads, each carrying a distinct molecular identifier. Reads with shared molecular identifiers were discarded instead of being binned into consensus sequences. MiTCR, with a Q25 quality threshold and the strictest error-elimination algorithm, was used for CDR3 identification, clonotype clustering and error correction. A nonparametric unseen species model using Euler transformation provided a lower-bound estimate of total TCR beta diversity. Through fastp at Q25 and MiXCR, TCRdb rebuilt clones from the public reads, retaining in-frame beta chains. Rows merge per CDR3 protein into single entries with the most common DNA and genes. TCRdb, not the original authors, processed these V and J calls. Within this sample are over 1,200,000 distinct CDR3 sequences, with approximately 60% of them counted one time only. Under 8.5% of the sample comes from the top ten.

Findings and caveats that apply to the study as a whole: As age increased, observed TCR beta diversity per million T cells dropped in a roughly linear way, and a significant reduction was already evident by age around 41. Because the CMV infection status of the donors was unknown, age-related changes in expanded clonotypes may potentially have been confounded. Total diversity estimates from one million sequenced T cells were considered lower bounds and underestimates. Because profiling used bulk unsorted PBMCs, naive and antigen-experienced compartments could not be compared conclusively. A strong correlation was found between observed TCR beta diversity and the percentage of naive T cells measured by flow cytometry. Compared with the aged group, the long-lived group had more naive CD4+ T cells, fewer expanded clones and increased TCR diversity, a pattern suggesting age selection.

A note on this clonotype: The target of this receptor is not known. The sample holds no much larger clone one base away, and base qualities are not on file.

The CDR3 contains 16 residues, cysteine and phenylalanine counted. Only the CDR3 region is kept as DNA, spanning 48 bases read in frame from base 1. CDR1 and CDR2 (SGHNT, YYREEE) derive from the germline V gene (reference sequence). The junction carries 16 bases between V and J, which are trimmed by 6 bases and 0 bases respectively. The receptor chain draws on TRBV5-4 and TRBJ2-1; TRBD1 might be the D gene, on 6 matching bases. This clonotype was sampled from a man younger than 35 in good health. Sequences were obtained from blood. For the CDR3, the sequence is CASTLDRGGSYNEQFF. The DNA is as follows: TGTGCCAGCACCCTGGATAGAGGGGGCTCCTACAATGAGCAGTTCTTC.